This T cell receptor beta chain is drawn from a study of blood T cell repertoires in COVID-19. Overall study: Researchers got acute and convalescent COVID-19 samples from the United States, Italy and Spain. T cells, B-cell-depleted T cells, or PBMCs provided the cDNA or gDNA that served as material.

In the authors' workflow: Amplification from reference gene primers served as the basis for estimated nucleated cell counts. TCRdb keeps only in-frame clones here, not all; method: immunoSEQ multiplex PCR. The V and J calls and clone size were taken over from that table, and D and trimming were inferred from the DNA. Among about 69,000 clones listed, 65% to 90% were seen once. Per germline, CDR1 SGHDT and CDR2 YYEEEE. The CDR3 consists of 13 residues. J gave up 3 bases and V 4 bases, and 3 bases lay outside the gene matches. The genes are TRBV5-6 and TRBJ2-7; 8 nucleotides match TRBD2. The sequenced material came from peripheral blood. The source of this sequence is an elderly man with acute or convalescent COVID-19. In DNA, the CDR3 is TGTGCCAGCAGCCCCCGGGAGGGCTACGAGCAGTACTTC. It encodes CASSPREGYEQYF. The full variable domain, rest sourced from reference TRBV5-6 and TRBJ2-7, is DAGVTQSPTHLIKTRGQQVTLRCSPKSGHDTVSWYQQALGQGPQFIFQYYEEEERQRGNFPDRFSGHQFPNYSSELNVNALLLGDSALYLCASSPREGYEQYFGPGTRLTVT.